What follows describes a single T cell receptor beta chain. This clonotype is medium-sized (0.01 to 0.1%) in terms of sample share. Its antigen is not yet known. No base quality values were provided; no much bigger clone lies one nucleotide off. Taken from the germline V gene, the CDR1 and CDR2 loops are MNHEY and SVGAGI. The CDR3, from cysteine to phenylalanine, totals 13 residues. The read is trimmed to its CDR3 DNA, 39 bases read in frame from base 1. V is cut by 6 bases and J by 3 bases, and the space between the germline ends is 9 bases. Using a mixed TRB-A/B primer pool, multiplex touch-down PCR amplified rearranged TRB sequences covering the V, D and J segments. Illumina adapters and sample indices were attached to the amplicons through two consecutive PCR reactions run with Phusion HS II polymerase. Amplicons were gel-purified with the NucleoSpin Gel and PCR Clean-up kit, then checked with Qubit and an Agilent 2100 Bioanalyzer. The libraries were sequenced on an Illumina MiSeq with 600-cycle, single-indexed, paired-end runs. The paper's data handling went like this. MiXCR versions 2.12 and 3.0.5 were used to process TRB sequences. Each unique CDR3 nucleotide sequence was treated as one clone, and only productive sequences with two or more reads were kept. The repertoire metrics were Shannon diversity, evenness, clonality (defined as one minus evenness), and alpha-parameterized diversity profiles covering alpha 0 to 5. The IGoR algorithm was used to calculate generation probabilities for clones in the paired samples taken before and after chemotherapy. TCRdb trimmed the raw reads at Q25, called clones with MiXCR and kept productive beta chains. A single entry per CDR3 protein holds the most common genes and DNA from its merged rows. TCRdb's processing, not the study's, gives the V and J calls here. This sample lists roughly 6,400 distinct CDR3 sequences; 25% to 35% were detected once. Jointly, the top ten make up about 7% of the sample.

The data are from a study of T cell repertoires in aging, cancer and after chemotherapy (dated by TCRdb to the late 2010s). Turning to the overall study: Donors were distributed across six age groups ranging from 30 or younger to 70 or older, with at least three individuals included per group. Healthy donor control TCR repertoires were recorded over several months to years and showed clear clonal overlap across re-sampling. The full dataset contained around 8.2 million TCR reads. To examine immunoaging and T cell reconstitution after chemotherapy, the study profiled TCR beta repertoires in peripheral blood from healthy donors and cancer patients. Alongside some 96 healthy donors serving as a reference group, the cohort included 200 to 250 cancer patients, of whom 94 had hematological cancers and 110 to 140 had solid cancers.

TCR beta rearrangements were amplified from genomic DNA isolated from peripheral blood, not from sorted cells or RNA. Study-wide findings and limitations: An increase in median generation probability over the chemotherapy interval was observed in both cancer cohorts, suggesting that the repertoire was reconstituted through rebound thymic output. Untreated patients with hematological or solid cancers showed significantly lower blood TCR diversity and higher clonality than age-matched healthy donors. The authors noted that the repertoire data do not allow conclusions about immunological memory after chemotherapy. In healthy donors, the decline in TCR diversity with age was mainly due to loss of richness, whereas in cancer patients loss of evenness also played a role.

Material: blood. The chain employs TRBV6-5 and TRBJ1-5; the D gene assignment is ambiguous. The clonotype originates from a human donor in good health. In nucleotides, the sequence is TGTGCCAGCAGCCAGCGACACAATCAGCCCCAGCATTTT. Its translation reads: CASSQRHNQPQHF.